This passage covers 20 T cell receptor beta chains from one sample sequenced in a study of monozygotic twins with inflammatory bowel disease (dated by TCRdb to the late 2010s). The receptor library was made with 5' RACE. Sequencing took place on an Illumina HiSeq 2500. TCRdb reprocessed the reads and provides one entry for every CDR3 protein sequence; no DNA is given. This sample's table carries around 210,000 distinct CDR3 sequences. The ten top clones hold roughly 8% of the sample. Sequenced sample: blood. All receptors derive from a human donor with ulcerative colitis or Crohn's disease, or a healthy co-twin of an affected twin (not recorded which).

CDR3 sequence reads: CASTFYLTRVNNAHNEQFF. V gene TRBV28 combines with J gene TRBJ2-1. The CDR3 loop spans 19 amino acids. CDR1 is MDHEN and CDR2 is SYDVKM in the germline V gene.

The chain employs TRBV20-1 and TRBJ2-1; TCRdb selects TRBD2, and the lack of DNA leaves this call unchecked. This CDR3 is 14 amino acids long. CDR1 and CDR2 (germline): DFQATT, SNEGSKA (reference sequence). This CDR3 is CSARGLAGVLEQFF.

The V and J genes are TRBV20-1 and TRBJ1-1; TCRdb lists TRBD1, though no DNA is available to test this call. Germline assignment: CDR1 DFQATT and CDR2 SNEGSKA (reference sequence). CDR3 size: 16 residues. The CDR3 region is CSARETGILTNTEAFF.

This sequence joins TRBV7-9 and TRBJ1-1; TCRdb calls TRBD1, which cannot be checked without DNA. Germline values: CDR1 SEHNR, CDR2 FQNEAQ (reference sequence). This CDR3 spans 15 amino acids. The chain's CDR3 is CASSLGGDRATEAFF.

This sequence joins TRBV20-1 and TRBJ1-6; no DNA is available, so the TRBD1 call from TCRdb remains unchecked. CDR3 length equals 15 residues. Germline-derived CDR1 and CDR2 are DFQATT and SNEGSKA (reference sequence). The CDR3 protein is CSAGGQRVANSPLHF.

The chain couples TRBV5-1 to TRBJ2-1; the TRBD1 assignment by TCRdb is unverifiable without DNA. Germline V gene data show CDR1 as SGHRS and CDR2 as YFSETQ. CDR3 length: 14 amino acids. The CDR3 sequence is CASSLGGGYNEQFF. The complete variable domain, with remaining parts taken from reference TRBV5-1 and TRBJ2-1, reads KAGVTQTPRYLIKTRGQQVTLSCSPISGHRSVSWYQQTPGQGLQFLFEYFSETQRNKGNFPGRFSGRQFSNSRSEMNVSTLELGDSALYLCASSLGGGYNEQFFGPGTRLTVL.

The CDR3 spells CASSLEAGPYNEQFF. The gene calls are TRBV9 and TRBJ2-1; the TRBD2 assignment by TCRdb is unverifiable without DNA. The CDR3 length is 15 residues. Germline V lookup: CDR1 SGDLS, CDR2 YYNGEE. Based on the CDR3 plus reference TRBV9 and TRBJ2-1, the full variable domain is DSGVTQTPKHLITATGQRVTLRCSPRSGDLSVYWYQQSLDQGLQFLIQYYNGEERAKGNILERFSAQQFPDLHSELNLSSLELGDSALYFCASSLEAGPYNEQFFGPGTRLTVL.

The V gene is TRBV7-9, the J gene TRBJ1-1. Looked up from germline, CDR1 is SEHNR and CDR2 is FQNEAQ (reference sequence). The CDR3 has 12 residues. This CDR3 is CASDQANTEAFF.

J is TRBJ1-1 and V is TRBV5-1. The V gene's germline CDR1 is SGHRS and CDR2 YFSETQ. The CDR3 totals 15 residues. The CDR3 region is CASSLGWGRSPEAFF.

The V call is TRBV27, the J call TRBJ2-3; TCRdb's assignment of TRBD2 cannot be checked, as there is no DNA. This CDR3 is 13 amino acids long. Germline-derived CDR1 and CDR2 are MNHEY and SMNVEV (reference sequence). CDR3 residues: CASRLAGAYTQYF.

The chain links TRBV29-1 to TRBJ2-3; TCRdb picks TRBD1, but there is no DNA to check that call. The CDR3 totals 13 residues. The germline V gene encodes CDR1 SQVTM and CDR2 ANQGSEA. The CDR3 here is CSVEWGVGDTQYF.

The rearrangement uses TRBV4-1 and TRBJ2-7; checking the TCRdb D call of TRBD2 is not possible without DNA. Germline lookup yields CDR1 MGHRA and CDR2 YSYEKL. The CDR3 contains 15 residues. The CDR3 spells CASSYGLAGPYEQYF.

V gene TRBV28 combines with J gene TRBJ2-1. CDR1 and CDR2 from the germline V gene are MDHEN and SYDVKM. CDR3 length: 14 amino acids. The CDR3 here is CASSSDLWGNEQFF.

CDR3 loop: CAWSPRGRVDEKLFF. J is TRBJ1-4 and V is TRBV30; TCRdb names TRBD1, which stays unverified in the absence of DNA. The germline V gene has CDR1 GTSNPN and CDR2 SVGIG (reference sequence). CDR3 length: 15 residues.

CDR3 protein: CSVDLVSGDTIYNEQFF. This chain links TRBV29-1 with TRBJ2-1. Germline V gene data show CDR1 as SQVTM and CDR2 as ANQGSEA. The CDR3 totals 17 residues.

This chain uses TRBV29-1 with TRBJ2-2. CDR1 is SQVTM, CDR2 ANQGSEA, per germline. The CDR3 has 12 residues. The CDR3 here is CRVAKNTGELFF.

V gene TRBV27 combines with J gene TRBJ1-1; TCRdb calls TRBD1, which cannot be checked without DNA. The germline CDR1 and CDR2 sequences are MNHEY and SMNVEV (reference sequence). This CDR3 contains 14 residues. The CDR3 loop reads CASSLSQGYTEAFF.

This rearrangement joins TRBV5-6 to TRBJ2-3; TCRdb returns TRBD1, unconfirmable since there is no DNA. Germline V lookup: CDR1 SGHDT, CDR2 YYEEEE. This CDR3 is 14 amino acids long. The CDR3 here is CASSGTGRTDTQYF. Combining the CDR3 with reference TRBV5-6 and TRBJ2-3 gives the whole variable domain DAGVTQSPTHLIKTRGQQVTLRCSPKSGHDTVSWYQQALGQGPQFIFQYYEEEERQRGNFPDRFSGHQFPNYSSELNVNALLLGDSALYLCASSGTGRTDTQYFGPGTRLTVL.

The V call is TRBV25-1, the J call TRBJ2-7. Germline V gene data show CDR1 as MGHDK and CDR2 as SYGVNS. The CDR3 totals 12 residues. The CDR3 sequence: CATGNQAYEQYF.

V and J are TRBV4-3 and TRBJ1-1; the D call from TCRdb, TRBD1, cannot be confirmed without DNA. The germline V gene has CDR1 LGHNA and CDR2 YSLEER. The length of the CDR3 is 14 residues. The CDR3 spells CASSLDSKNTEAFF.